Sequencing of this T cell receptor beta chain was carried out in a study of cytomegalovirus exposure and HLA in healthy donors. Study-level points and caveats: Most observed TCR sequences were rare, whereas some public TCRs were detected in many donors.

About this clone itself: Antigen unknown.

It was with 60 Vbeta and 13 Jbeta primers that the PCR ran. The repertoire was sequenced with immunoSEQ multiplex PCR; TCRdb's copy has only in-frame clones and lacks some. The profile shows tens of thousands of clones, about three quarters of them singletons. J was trimmed by 4 bases and V by 3 bases; bases with no gene match: 10. The CDR3 length is 17 residues. CDR1 and CDR2 (germline): WNHNN, SYGVQD (reference sequence). This TCR came from a male donor in good health and CMV-seropositive. V usage is TRBV10-1 and J usage is TRBJ2-5, with 11 nucleotides matching TRBD1. The sequenced sample consisted of PBMCs. The CDR3 nucleotides are TGCGCCAGCAGTGAACCTTTTCCGGACAGGGGGCGAGAGACCCAGTACTTC. As protein: CASSEPFPDRGRETQYF.